This T cell receptor beta chain was captured in a study of somatic mutations in cytotoxic T cells in rheumatoid arthritis. As regards this clone: Its specificity is not known.

As handled by the study authors: Published virus-specific TCRB sequences found rare matches among patient CD8+ clones larger than 1%. Only in-frame clones appear in the TCRdb table, and some are missing; sequencing was by immunoSEQ multiplex PCR. V and J calls and clone size are as listed in that table; D and trimming were resolved from the DNA. Here the sample spans around 15,000 clones, roughly four fifths being singletons. Purity of the CD4+ and CD8+ cells, isolated by positive magnetic bead selection, was checked by flow cytometry. Notes on the study in general: The slight TRBV07 underrepresentation in rheumatoid arthritis patients was not adjusted for multiple comparisons. Unidentified antigens were the targets of the expanded CD8+ clones.

V lost 2 bases and J lost 2, with 10 bases in between. Germline V gives CDR1 LGHNA, CDR2 YSLEER. CDR3 length equals 15 residues. The rearrangement links TRBV4-3 to TRBJ1-5; perhaps TRBD1 as D (5 bases). The receptor's source is a woman in her forties or fifties with rheumatoid arthritis. Material: CD8+ T cells sorted from blood. The CDR3 loop is CASSQQGLGNQPQHF. As DNA, the CDR3 is TGCGCCAGCAGCCAACAGGGTTTGGGCAATCAGCCCCAGCATTTT.